This T cell receptor beta chain was documented in a study of T-cell memory formation after mild COVID-19. Trimming removed 10 bases from V and 4 bases from J; junction bases left unmatched: 6. This CDR3 contains 12 residues. TCRdb used MiXCR to reprocess the 5' RACE reads, holding one entry per CDR3 protein. The sample lists roughly 550,000 distinct CDR3 sequences, roughly 20% seen once, with roughly an eighth in the top ten. Input material: PBMCs or a T cell subset sorted from them (not recorded which). This chain links TRBV12-3 or TRBV12-4 with TRBJ2-5, with TRBD1 identical over 7 bases. This clonotype was obtained from an adult woman who had mild COVID-19 (a few samples of this study predate the infection). Cell type and time point are not known. CDR3 DNA sequence: TGTGCCACCGGGACAGCAAGAGAGACCCAGTACTTC. It is translated as CATGTARETQYF.